This T cell receptor beta chain comes out of a study of blood T cell repertoires in COVID-19. In the study's own analysis: By means of reference gene primer amplification, nucleated cell counts were estimated. Sequencing used immunoSEQ multiplex PCR; TCRdb keeps in-frame clones, though not all of them. Clone size and V and J calls were adopted from that table, with D and trimming inferred from the DNA. The table has approximately 80,000 clones, around 89% seen once. V was clipped by 6 bases and J by 0 bases, with 15 bases between them. Per the germline V gene, CDR1 is SGHAT and CDR2 is FQNNGV. The CDR3 is 15 amino acids.

This clonotype originated in a woman of 80 years or more with acute or convalescent COVID-19. The source material was peripheral blood. J is TRBJ2-7 and V is TRBV11-2; possibly TRBD2 for D (6 bases). CDR3 region: CASRPAGLSSYEQYF. The CDR3 nucleotides read TGTGCCAGCAGACCGGCGGGGCTCAGCTCCTACGAGCAGTACTTC.